The clone carrying this T cell receptor beta chain came up many times. The sample originates from a study of molecular identifiers for immune sequencing clone quantification. Previously described methods and listed TCR primers produced bulk TCR libraries. TCRdb re-called the PCR reads through MiXCR, storing one row per CDR3 protein. The table lists some 590,000 distinct CDR3 sequences, over 25% of them singletons, with about 0.84% in the top ten. Trimming cost V 3 bases and J 2 bases; bases outside gene matches: 4. The germline CDR1 and CDR2 sequences are SEHNR and FQNEAQ (reference sequence). CDR3 length: 14 amino acids. Naive CD8 libraries came from around 18,000 to 910,000 sorted cells with 10%, 30% or 50% RNA.

This receptor was taken from a human donor in good health. Some libraries in this study had Jurkat cell RNA spiked in. Sequenced sample: naive CD8+ T cells from blood, with Jurkat cell RNA spiked in. Sample subset: FACS-sorted CD8+CD4-CCR7+CD45RA+ naive T cells. This rearrangement joins TRBV7-9 to TRBJ2-7; 7 bases line up with TRBD2. This chain's CDR3 is CASSFVGGTYEQYF. Written as DNA, the CDR3 is TGTGCCAGCAGCTTCGTGGGAGGGACCTACGAGCAGTACTTC. Combining the CDR3 with reference TRBV7-9 and TRBJ2-7 gives the whole variable domain DTGVSQNPRHKITKRGQNVTFRCDPISEHNRLYWYRQTLGQGPEFLTYFQNEAQLEKSRLLSDRFSAERPKGSFSTLEIQRTEQGDSAMYLCASSFVGGTYEQYFGPGTRLTVT.